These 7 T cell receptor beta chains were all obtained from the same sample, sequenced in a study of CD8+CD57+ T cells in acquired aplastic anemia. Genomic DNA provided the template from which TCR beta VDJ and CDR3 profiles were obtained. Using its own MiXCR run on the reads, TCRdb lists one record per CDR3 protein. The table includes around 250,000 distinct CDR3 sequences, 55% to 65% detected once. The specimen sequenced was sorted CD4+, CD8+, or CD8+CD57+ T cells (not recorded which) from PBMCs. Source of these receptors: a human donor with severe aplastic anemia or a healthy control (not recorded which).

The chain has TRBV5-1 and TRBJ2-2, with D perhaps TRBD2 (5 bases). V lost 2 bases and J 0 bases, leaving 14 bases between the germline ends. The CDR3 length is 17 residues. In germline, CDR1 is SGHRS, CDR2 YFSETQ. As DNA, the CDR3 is TGCGCCAGCAGCTTCGGTTTTACGGGATCGAACACCGGGGAGCTGTTTTTT. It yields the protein CASSFGFTGSNTGELFF.

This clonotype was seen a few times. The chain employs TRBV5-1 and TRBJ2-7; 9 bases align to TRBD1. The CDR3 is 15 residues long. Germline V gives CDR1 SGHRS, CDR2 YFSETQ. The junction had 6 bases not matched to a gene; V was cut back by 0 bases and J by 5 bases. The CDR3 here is CASSLVGQGTDEQYF. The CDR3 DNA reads TGCGCCAGCAGCTTGGTAGGACAGGGGACGGACGAGCAGTACTTC. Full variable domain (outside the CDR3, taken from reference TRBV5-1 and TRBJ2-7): KAGVTQTPRYLIKTRGQQVTLSCSPISGHRSVSWYQQTPGQGLQFLFEYFSETQRNKGNFPGRFSGRQFSNSRSEMNVSTLELGDSALYLCASSLVGQGTDEQYFGPGTRLTVT.

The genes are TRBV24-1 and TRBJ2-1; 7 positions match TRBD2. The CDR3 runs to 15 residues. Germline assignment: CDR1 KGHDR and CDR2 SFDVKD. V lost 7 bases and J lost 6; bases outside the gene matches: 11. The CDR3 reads CATSSRGRALNEQFF. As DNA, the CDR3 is TGTGCCACCAGCTCTCGAGGGAGGGCCCTCAATGAGCAGTTCTTC.

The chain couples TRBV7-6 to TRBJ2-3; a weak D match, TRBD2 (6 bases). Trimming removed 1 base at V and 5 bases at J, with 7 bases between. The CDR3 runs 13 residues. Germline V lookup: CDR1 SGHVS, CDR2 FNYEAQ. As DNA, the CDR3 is TGTGCCAGCAGCTTAGGCGGGGAAGATACGCAGTATTTT. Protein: CASSLGGEDTQYF.

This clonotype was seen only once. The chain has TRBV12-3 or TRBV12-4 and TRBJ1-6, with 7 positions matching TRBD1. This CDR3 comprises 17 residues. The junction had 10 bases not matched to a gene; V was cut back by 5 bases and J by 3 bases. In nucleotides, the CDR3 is TGTGCCAGCAGTGGGAGACAGGGAACATACTATAATTCACCCCTCCACTTT. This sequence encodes CASSGRQGTYYNSPLHF.

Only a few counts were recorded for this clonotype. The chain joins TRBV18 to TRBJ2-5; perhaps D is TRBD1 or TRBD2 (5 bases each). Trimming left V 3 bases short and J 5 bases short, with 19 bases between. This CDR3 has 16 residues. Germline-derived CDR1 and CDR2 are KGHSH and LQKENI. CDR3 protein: CASSPLGVGTVETQYF. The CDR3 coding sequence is TGTGCCAGCTCACCCTTAGGGGTGGGGACGGTGGAGACCCAGTACTTC.

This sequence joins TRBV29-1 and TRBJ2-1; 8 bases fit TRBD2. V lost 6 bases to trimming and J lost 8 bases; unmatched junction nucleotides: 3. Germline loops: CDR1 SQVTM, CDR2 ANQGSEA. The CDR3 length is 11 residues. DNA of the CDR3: TGCAGCGTGGGACTAGTCGATGAGCAGTTCTTC. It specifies CSVGLVDEQFF.